This T cell receptor (beta chain) was found in a study of T cell repertoires in cytomegalovirus infection. Study-wide results and limits: The study identified carriers of CMV plus the relevant HLA from cumulative public TCR beta family frequency.

Trimming took 4 bases from V and 4 from J; bases not matched to a gene: 7. Germline V gene lookup returns CDR1 SEHNR and CDR2 FQNEAQ (reference sequence). The CDR3 loop spans 15 amino acids. Via MiXCR, TCRdb re-called the reads, giving one row per CDR3 protein. The sample has about 900,000 distinct CDR3 sequences, approximately 30% seen once. This clonotype was recorded a few times. No antigen is known for it. The chain uses TRBV7-9 and TRBJ1-5, with 7 bases aligning to TRBD1. The source was cultured CD8+ T cells from PBMCs, collected from culture after CMV antigen stimulation. The sequence derives from a human donor in good health (CMV status not recorded). Some clones in this sample may be carry-over from other donors' samples. DNA of the CDR3: TGTGCCAGCAGCTCCGACAGGGAGGAGAATCAGCCCCAGCATTTT. Translation: CASSSDREENQPQHF.